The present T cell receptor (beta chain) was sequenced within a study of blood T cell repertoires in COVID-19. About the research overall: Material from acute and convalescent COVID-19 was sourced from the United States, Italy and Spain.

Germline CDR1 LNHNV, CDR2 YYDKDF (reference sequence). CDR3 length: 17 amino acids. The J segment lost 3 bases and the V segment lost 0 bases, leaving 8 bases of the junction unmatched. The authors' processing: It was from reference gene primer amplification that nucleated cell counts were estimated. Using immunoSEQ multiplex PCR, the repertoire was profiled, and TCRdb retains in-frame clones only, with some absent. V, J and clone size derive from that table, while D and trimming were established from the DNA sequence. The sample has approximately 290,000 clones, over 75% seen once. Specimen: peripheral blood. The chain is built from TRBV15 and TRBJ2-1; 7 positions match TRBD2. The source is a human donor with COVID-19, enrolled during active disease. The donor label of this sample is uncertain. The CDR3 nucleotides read TGTGCCACCAGCAGAGATTTGAGGGAGCGGGACTACAATGAGCAGTTCTTC. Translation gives CATSRDLRERDYNEQFF.